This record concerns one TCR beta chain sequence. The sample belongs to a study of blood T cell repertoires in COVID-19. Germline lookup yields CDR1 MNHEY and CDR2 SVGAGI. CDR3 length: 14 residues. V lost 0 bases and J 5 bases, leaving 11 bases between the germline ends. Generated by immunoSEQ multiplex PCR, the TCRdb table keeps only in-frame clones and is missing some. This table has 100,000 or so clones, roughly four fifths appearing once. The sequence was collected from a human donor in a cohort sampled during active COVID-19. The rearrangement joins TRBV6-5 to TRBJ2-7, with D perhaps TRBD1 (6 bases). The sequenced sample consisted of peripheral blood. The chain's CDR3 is CASSYSGAGDEQYF. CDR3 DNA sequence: TGTGCCAGCAGTTACTCGGGGGCCGGAGACGAGCAGTACTTC.